This TCR beta chain was captured in a study of patients and donors after allogeneic stem cell transplantation. In this sample, this clonotype turned up a few times. Germline CDR1 SQVTM, CDR2 ANQGSEA. Trimming cost V 7 bases and J 0 bases; bases outside gene matches: 5. This CDR3 comprises 13 residues. In TCRdb, the RT-PCR reads were re-called with MiXCR into one record per CDR3 protein. Of about 150,000 distinct CDR3 sequences detected, 24% appear once; the ten largest clones hold approximately 26%. Sequencing used blood, either unsorted or a sorted T cell fraction (not recorded which). This chain uses TRBV29-1 with TRBJ1-1; 7 bases agree with TRBD1. The clonotype was recovered from a human donor who was either an allogeneic HSCT recipient or a stem cell or donor lymphocyte infusion donor (not recorded which). It is not recorded whose cells these are; they may come from a transplant donor. CDR3 bases: TGCAGCGCGTCGGGACAGCTGAACACTGAAGCTTTCTTT. Protein sequence: CSASGQLNTEAFF.